Listed below are T cell receptor beta chains from one sample, sequenced in a study of blood T cell repertoires in COVID-19. The protocol was immunoSEQ multiplex PCR, while the TCRdb copy is restricted to in-frame clones and leaves out a portion. The sample carries 250,000 to 350,000 clones, approximately 84% recorded once. What was sequenced was peripheral blood. These receptors came from a human donor with COVID-19, enrolled during active disease. The donor label of this sample is uncertain. Both conserved end residues are part of each CDR3. Each record gives: J gene, clone size, V gene, D gene, CDR3 protein, CDR3 DNA. D genes are given only for firm matches. Not every row has a clone size; where given, it reads once, few, many or a size class.

j_call: TRBJ1-4; clone_size: NA; v_call: TRBV5-5; d_call: TRBD1; cdr3_aa: CASSPRQGGDEKLFF; cdr3_nt: TGTGCCAGCAGCCCTCGACAGGGTGGGGATGAAAAACTGTTTTTT
j_call: TRBJ1-2; clone_size: NA; v_call: TRBV30; d_call: NA; cdr3_aa: CAWSVNGQVYGYTF; cdr3_nt: TGTGCCTGGAGTGTAAATGGGCAGGTCTATGGCTACACCTTC
j_call: TRBJ2-1; clone_size: few; v_call: TRBV5-1; d_call: TRBD2; cdr3_aa: CASSLRTSVGSNEQFF; cdr3_nt: TGCGCCAGCAGCCTCCGGACTAGCGTGGGTTCCAATGAGCAGTTCTTC
j_call: TRBJ2-7; clone_size: NA; v_call: TRBV28; d_call: NA; cdr3_aa: CASSLLSSEQYF; cdr3_nt: TGTGCCAGCAGTTTACTATCTTCCGAGCAGTACTTC
j_call: TRBJ1-2; clone_size: NA; v_call: TRBV7-9; d_call: NA; cdr3_aa: CASSLWGQYGYTF; cdr3_nt: TGTGCCAGCAGCTTATGGGGGCAGTATGGCTACACCTTC
j_call: TRBJ1-5; clone_size: NA; v_call: TRBV19; d_call: NA; cdr3_aa: CASRTGGSNQPQHF; cdr3_nt: TGTGCCAGCAGGACGGGGGGCAGCAATCAGCCCCAGCATTTT
j_call: TRBJ2-5; clone_size: NA; v_call: TRBV2; d_call: NA; cdr3_aa: CASRTGRSGEETQYF; cdr3_nt: TGTGCCAGCCGAACAGGGAGGAGCGGGGAAGAGACCCAGTACTTC
j_call: TRBJ1-5; clone_size: NA; v_call: TRBV19; d_call: NA; cdr3_aa: CASSIKTEDQPQHF; cdr3_nt: TGTGCCAGTAGTATAAAGACGGAGGATCAGCCCCAGCATTTT
j_call: TRBJ1-2; clone_size: NA; v_call: TRBV5-6; d_call: NA; cdr3_aa: CASSPGFGGYTF; cdr3_nt: TGTGCCAGCAGCCCAGGGTTTGGGGGCTACACCTTC
j_call: TRBJ2-2; clone_size: NA; v_call: TRBV2; d_call: TRBD2; cdr3_aa: CASVGREERTGELFF; cdr3_nt: TGTGCCAGCGTTGGGCGGGAGGAAAGGACCGGGGAGCTGTTTTTT
j_call: TRBJ2-7; clone_size: NA; v_call: TRBV9; d_call: NA; cdr3_aa: CASSVAGGYYEQYF; cdr3_nt: TGTGCCAGCAGCGTAGCTGGCGGATACTACGAGCAGTACTTC
j_call: TRBJ2-1; clone_size: NA; v_call: TRBV6-4; d_call: TRBD2; cdr3_aa: CASSLLAGADNEQFF; cdr3_nt: TGTGCCAGCAGCTTACTAGCGGGAGCGGACAATGAGCAGTTCTTC
j_call: TRBJ2-3; clone_size: NA; v_call: TRBV18; d_call: TRBD2; cdr3_aa: CASSGGLAGVDTQYF; cdr3_nt: TGTGCCAGCTCCGGCGGACTAGCGGGAGTAGATACGCAGTATTTT
j_call: TRBJ2-5; clone_size: NA; v_call: TRBV30; d_call: TRBD1; cdr3_aa: CAFDRGPGETQYF; cdr3_nt: TGTGCCTTTGACAGGGGCCCGGGGGAGACCCAGTACTTC
j_call: TRBJ2-3; clone_size: NA; v_call: TRBV27; d_call: TRBD1; cdr3_aa: CASSSRQGVDTQYF; cdr3_nt: TGTGCCAGCAGTTCACGACAGGGGGTAGATACGCAGTATTTT
j_call: TRBJ2-1; clone_size: NA; v_call: TRBV27; d_call: NA; cdr3_aa: CASSSQGTGGGEQFF; cdr3_nt: TGTGCCAGCAGTTCACAGGGGACTGGGGGTGGGGAGCAGTTCTTC
j_call: TRBJ2-2; clone_size: NA; v_call: TRBV9; d_call: NA; cdr3_aa: CASSAQTSGELFF; cdr3_nt: TGTGCCAGCAGCGCACAGACGTCCGGGGAGCTGTTTTTT
j_call: TRBJ1-6; clone_size: NA; v_call: TRBV19; d_call: TRBD1; cdr3_aa: CATRDRVDSPLHF; cdr3_nt: TGTGCCACCAGGGACAGGGTGGATTCACCCCTCCACTTT
j_call: TRBJ2-7; clone_size: NA; v_call: TRBV10-1; d_call: NA; cdr3_aa: CASSESAAGRIYEQYF; cdr3_nt: TGCGCCAGCAGTGAGTCGGCGGCAGGGCGGATCTACGAGCAGTACTTC
j_call: TRBJ1-2; clone_size: few; v_call: TRBV30; d_call: NA; cdr3_aa: CAWSLSRGVSYTF; cdr3_nt: TGTGCCTGGAGTCTATCCCGCGGGGTTAGCTACACCTTC
j_call: TRBJ2-5; clone_size: NA; v_call: TRBV5-1; d_call: NA; cdr3_aa: CASSFTGSGETQYF; cdr3_nt: TGCGCCAGCAGCTTCACGGGGTCGGGGGAGACCCAGTACTTC
j_call: TRBJ1-2; clone_size: NA; v_call: TRBV9; d_call: NA; cdr3_aa: CASRGGSYGYTF; cdr3_nt: TGTGCCAGCAGGGGGGGGTCCTATGGCTACACCTTC
j_call: TRBJ2-1; clone_size: few; v_call: TRBV6-5; d_call: TRBD1; cdr3_aa: CASSYEGATYNEQFF; cdr3_nt: TGTGCCAGCAGTTACGAGGGGGCTACCTACAATGAGCAGTTCTTC
j_call: TRBJ2-7; clone_size: NA; v_call: TRBV20-1; d_call: TRBD2; cdr3_aa: CSPSGGGGPYEQYF; cdr3_nt: TGCAGTCCAAGTGGTGGGGGAGGGCCTTACGAGCAGTACTTC
j_call: TRBJ2-1; clone_size: NA; v_call: TRBV7-2; d_call: TRBD2; cdr3_aa: CASSLRTSAFSYNEQFF; cdr3_nt: TGTGCCAGCAGCTTAAGGACTAGCGCTTTCTCCTACAATGAGCAGTTCTTC
j_call: TRBJ1-5; clone_size: NA; v_call: TRBV27; d_call: TRBD1; cdr3_aa: CASSLGQGDQPQHF; cdr3_nt: TGTGCCAGCAGTTTAGGCCAGGGGGACCAGCCCCAGCATTTT
j_call: TRBJ2-3; clone_size: NA; v_call: TRBV28; d_call: TRBD1; cdr3_aa: CASSFLDRVKTDTQYF; cdr3_nt: TGTGCCAGCAGTTTCCTCGACAGGGTGAAGACAGATACGCAGTATTTT
j_call: TRBJ2-2; clone_size: NA; v_call: TRBV28; d_call: TRBD1; cdr3_aa: CASSSPFGQGIPGELFF; cdr3_nt: TGTGCCAGCAGCTCCCCATTCGGACAGGGGATCCCCGGGGAGCTGTTTTTT
j_call: TRBJ2-7; clone_size: NA; v_call: TRBV6-1; d_call: TRBD2; cdr3_aa: CASSEASGSPFSYEQYF; cdr3_nt: TGTGCCAGCAGTGAAGCTAGCGGGAGCCCCTTCTCCTACGAGCAGTACTTC
j_call: TRBJ2-6; clone_size: NA; v_call: TRBV9; d_call: TRBD2; cdr3_aa: CASSVGGTSISSGANVLTF; cdr3_nt: TGTGCCAGCAGCGTAGGGGGGACTAGCATCTCCTCTGGGGCCAACGTCCTGACTTTC
j_call: TRBJ2-7; clone_size: NA; v_call: TRBV6-5; d_call: TRBD1; cdr3_aa: CASSTRQGAGEQYF; cdr3_nt: TGTGCCAGCAGTACCCGACAGGGGGCGGGGGAGCAGTACTTC
j_call: TRBJ2-7; clone_size: NA; v_call: TRBV19; d_call: NA; cdr3_aa: CASSISRDVDEQYF; cdr3_nt: TGTGCCAGTAGTATTTCCAGGGATGTCGACGAGCAGTACTTC
j_call: TRBJ2-3; clone_size: many; v_call: TRBV19; d_call: NA; cdr3_aa: CASRGAGDTQYF; cdr3_nt: TGTGCCAGTAGGGGGGCCGGGGATACGCAGTATTTT
j_call: TRBJ2-3; clone_size: NA; v_call: TRBV30; d_call: TRBD2; cdr3_aa: CAWSSTGTRIGDTQYF; cdr3_nt: TGTGCCTGGAGTTCCACCGGGACTAGAATAGGAGATACGCAGTATTTT
j_call: TRBJ2-2; clone_size: NA; v_call: TRBV2; d_call: TRBD1; cdr3_aa: CASSSVGQGSTGELFF; cdr3_nt: TGTGCCAGCAGTTCGGTGGGACAGGGAAGCACCGGGGAGCTGTTTTTT
j_call: TRBJ1-3; clone_size: NA; v_call: TRBV7-9; d_call: NA; cdr3_aa: CASSPNVEVPTIYF; cdr3_nt: TGTGCCAGCAGCCCTAATGTGGAGGTCCCCACCATATATTTT
j_call: TRBJ1-1; clone_size: NA; v_call: TRBV7-2; d_call: TRBD1; cdr3_aa: CASSFSGTVTEAFF; cdr3_nt: TGTGCCAGCAGTTTCTCCGGGACAGTCACTGAAGCTTTCTTT
j_call: TRBJ1-1; clone_size: NA; v_call: TRBV7-2; d_call: TRBD1; cdr3_aa: CASSFTDRGPSEAFF; cdr3_nt: TGTGCCAGCAGCTTTACCGACAGGGGCCCCTCTGAAGCTTTCTTT
j_call: TRBJ2-7; clone_size: NA; v_call: TRBV19; d_call: NA; cdr3_aa: CASSYHAGDSSYEQYF; cdr3_nt: TGTGCCAGTAGTTACCACGCCGGGGACTCCTCCTACGAGCAGTACTTC
j_call: TRBJ2-1; clone_size: NA; v_call: TRBV15; d_call: TRBD2; cdr3_aa: CATSRGEMGTSAYNEQFF; cdr3_nt: TGTGCCACCAGCAGAGGGGAGATGGGGACTAGCGCATACAATGAGCAGTTCTTC
j_call: TRBJ1-3; clone_size: NA; v_call: TRBV29-1; d_call: NA; cdr3_aa: CSAQGFSGNTIYF; cdr3_nt: TGCAGCGCCCAGGGCTTCTCTGGAAACACCATATATTTT
j_call: TRBJ2-5; clone_size: once; v_call: TRBV4-3; d_call: NA; cdr3_aa: CASSRVGAAQETQYF; cdr3_nt: TGCGCCAGCAGCCGAGTTGGAGCAGCCCAAGAGACCCAGTACTTC
j_call: TRBJ2-3; clone_size: NA; v_call: TRBV6-6; d_call: NA; cdr3_aa: CASSYRDTSTDTQYF; cdr3_nt: TGTGCCAGCAGTTATAGAGACACGAGCACAGATACGCAGTATTTT
j_call: TRBJ2-2; clone_size: NA; v_call: TRBV19; d_call: NA; cdr3_aa: CASSIWRDGGELFF; cdr3_nt: TGTGCCAGTAGTATTTGGCGGGACGGCGGGGAGCTGTTTTTT
j_call: TRBJ2-3; clone_size: NA; v_call: TRBV6-1; d_call: TRBD1; cdr3_aa: CASSEVDRGSTDTQYF; cdr3_nt: TGTGCCAGCAGTGAAGTGGACAGGGGAAGCACAGATACGCAGTATTTT
j_call: TRBJ1-1; clone_size: NA; v_call: TRBV7-3; d_call: NA; cdr3_aa: CASSLRDPPYLNTEAFF; cdr3_nt: TGTGCCAGCAGCCTGCGGGACCCTCCTTATCTGAACACTGAAGCTTTCTTT
j_call: TRBJ1-5; clone_size: NA; v_call: TRBV7-9; d_call: TRBD1; cdr3_aa: CASSLNTGGGPPQHF; cdr3_nt: TGTGCCAGCAGCTTAAATACAGGGGGAGGGCCGCCCCAGCATTTT
j_call: TRBJ1-2; clone_size: NA; v_call: TRBV6-1; d_call: TRBD1; cdr3_aa: CASSEGRGQGYGYTF; cdr3_nt: TGTGCCAGCAGTGAAGGAAGGGGACAGGGGTATGGCTACACCTTC
j_call: TRBJ2-3; clone_size: NA; v_call: TRBV7-2; d_call: TRBD2; cdr3_aa: CASSLGAGATDTQYF; cdr3_nt: TGTGCCAGCAGCTTAGGAGCGGGGGCCACAGATACGCAGTATTTT
j_call: TRBJ2-1; clone_size: NA; v_call: TRBV7-2; d_call: NA; cdr3_aa: CASSLESVTYNEQFF; cdr3_nt: TGTGCCAGCAGCTTAGAGAGCGTTACCTACAATGAGCAGTTCTTC
j_call: TRBJ2-2; clone_size: NA; v_call: TRBV5-5; d_call: NA; cdr3_aa: CASSYWTATGELFF; cdr3_nt: TGTGCCAGCAGCTACTGGACAGCCACCGGGGAGCTGTTTTTT
j_call: TRBJ2-1; clone_size: once; v_call: TRBV29-1; d_call: TRBD1; cdr3_aa: CSVGQGALNEQFF; cdr3_nt: TGCAGCGTTGGTCAGGGGGCATTGAATGAGCAGTTCTTC
j_call: TRBJ1-5; clone_size: NA; v_call: TRBV27; d_call: TRBD1; cdr3_aa: CASSRDSYYQPQHF; cdr3_nt: TGTGCCAGCAGTCGGGACAGCTATTATCAGCCCCAGCATTTT
j_call: TRBJ1-1; clone_size: NA; v_call: TRBV9; d_call: TRBD1; cdr3_aa: CASSKTGMNTEAFF; cdr3_nt: TGTGCCAGCAGTAAGACAGGGATGAACACTGAAGCTTTCTTT
j_call: TRBJ1-6; clone_size: once; v_call: TRBV9; d_call: NA; cdr3_aa: CASSPQGHQSSYNSPLHF; cdr3_nt: TGTGCCAGCAGCCCGCAGGGACACCAGAGCTCCTATAATTCACCCCTCCACTTT
j_call: TRBJ2-3; clone_size: NA; v_call: TRBV6-5; d_call: TRBD2; cdr3_aa: CASSLSGSQGNTQYF; cdr3_nt: TGTGCCAGCAGCCTAAGCGGGAGTCAAGGAAATACGCAGTATTTT
j_call: TRBJ1-3; clone_size: NA; v_call: TRBV6-6; d_call: TRBD1; cdr3_aa: CASSRSGTGLWEGNTIYF; cdr3_nt: TGTGCCAGCAGTCGATCCGGGACAGGTCTTTGGGAGGGAAACACCATATATTTT